The source of this T cell receptor (beta chain) is a study of human T cells and chemical hapten exposure. Time point defined: patch test 1, 2 weeks after DPC sensitization. The treatment: therapeutic diphenylcyclopropenone sensitization with weekly scalp DPC. TCRdb recomputed calls from the RACE reads with MiXCR, one row per CDR3 protein. Of tens of thousands of distinct CDR3 sequences in the sample, 7% to 10% were seen once. The table lists this clonotype with many counts. V was clipped by 6 bases and J by 1 base, with 12 bases between them. The length of the CDR3 is 15 residues. The sequencing here drew on whole blood, taken in connection with sensitization to the hapten diphenylcyclopropenone (DPC). The TCR originated in a woman between 35 and 50 years old with alopecia areata. Some clones in this sample may be carry-over from other donors' samples. The chain joins TRBV12-3 or TRBV12-4 to TRBJ1-4; possible D gene TRBD1, 5 bases. The DNA of the CDR3 is TGTGCCAGCAGCGGAAGGGGTTTAACTAATGAAAAACTGTTTTTT. It encodes CASSGRGLTNEKLFF.